These 12 T cell receptor beta chains originate from one sample sequenced in a study of OX40 agonist ivuxolimab in advanced cancers. Clones were sequenced by immunoSEQ multiplex PCR, and TCRdb holds only the in-frame ones, with some missing. The profile shows 55,000 to 65,000 clones, about 86% of them singletons. This specimen was CD4+ or CD8+ T cells sorted from blood, taken in a trial of the OX40 agonist ivuxolimab. These receptor sequences come from an adult with an advanced solid tumor such as melanoma, head and neck, liver or kidney cancer.

The chain uses TRBV10-2 and TRBJ1-1; D not resolved. The CDR3 totals 10 residues. Germline CDR1 and CDR2: WSHSY and SAAADI. Trimming removed 9 bases from V and 2 bases from J, with 4 bases in between. The CDR3 DNA sequence: TGCGCCAGTTATAACACTGAAGCTTTCTTT. It yields the protein CASYNTEAFF.

The V call is TRBV9, the J call TRBJ2-7; perhaps TRBD1 as D (5 bases). CDR3 size: 15 residues. Trimming took off 0 bases at V and 4 bases at J, with 14 bases between the two ends. CDR1 is SGDLS, CDR2 YYNGEE, per germline. The CDR3 protein is CASSVGGSQGYEQYF. CDR3 DNA: TGTGCCAGCAGCGTAGGTGGCAGTCAGGGTTACGAGCAGTACTTC.

The chain recombines TRBV25-1 with TRBJ1-2; 9 bases are a match to TRBD1. CDR3 length: 15 amino acids. Germline V gives CDR1 MGHDK, CDR2 SYGVNS. The junction had 11 bases not matched to a gene; V was cut back by 5 bases and J by 7 bases. The CDR3 DNA follows: TGTGCCAGCAGTCGAACCGGGACAGGGAGAAGTGGCTACACCTTC. Residues: CASSRTGTGRSGYTF.

The chain is built from TRBV5-1 and TRBJ2-1; no clear D. This CDR3 has 13 amino acids. The V end lost 0 bases, the J end lost 5 bases, and 6 bases lay between the germline ends. Germline V gene sequence: CDR1 SGHRS, CDR2 YFSETQ. In nucleotides, the CDR3 is TGCGCCAGCAGCTTGGGGTTTAACAATGAGCAGTTCTTC. This codes for CASSLGFNNEQFF.

The chain uses TRBV5-4 and TRBJ2-5, with D possibly called TRBD1 or TRBD2 (5 bases each). The CDR3 is made up of 14 amino acids. V was clipped by 2 bases and J by 3 bases, with 11 bases between them. Germline CDR1 reads SGHNT; CDR2 reads YYREEE (reference sequence). For the CDR3, the DNA is TGTGCCAGCAGCTTCCCAGTGGGGGAAGAGACCCAGTACTTC. Its protein is CASSFPVGEETQYF.

V usage is TRBV2 and J usage is TRBJ1-2; TRBD1 aligns across 7 bases. Germline loops: CDR1 SNHLY, CDR2 FYNNEI. With V trimmed by 4 bases and J by 8 bases, 7 bases remained unmatched. The CDR3 totals 13 residues. In DNA, the CDR3 is TGTGCCAGCAGTGTAAAAGGGGGCTGGGGCTACACCTTC. This translates into CASSVKGGWGYTF.

The chain links TRBV2 to TRBJ1-5; 7 nucleotides line up with TRBD1. This CDR3 comprises 14 residues. Germline assignment: CDR1 SNHLY and CDR2 FYNNEI. The V segment lost 6 bases and the J segment 4 bases; nucleotides outside the gene matches: 6. The CDR3 nucleotides are TGTGCCAGCAGGTTACAGGGGCAAAATCAGCCCCAGCATTTT. Encoded protein: CASRLQGQNQPQHF.

The rearrangement uses TRBV7-6 and TRBJ1-4; maybe TRBD1 (5 bases). Trimming took 5 bases from V and 5 from J, leaving 15 bases between them. In germline, CDR1 is SGHVS, CDR2 FNYEAQ. This CDR3 has 15 amino acids. DNA for the CDR3: TGTGCCAGCAGCCAGGCTACGGGACTGAATGAAAAACTGTTTTTT. Amino acid sequence: CASSQATGLNEKLFF.

This sequence joins TRBV30 and TRBJ1-3; D is perhaps TRBD1 (5 bases). Germline CDR1 and CDR2: GTSNPN and SVGIG (reference sequence). The CDR3 spans 15 residues. The ends were cut back, 2 bases at V and 0 bases at J, with 11 bases in the middle. CDR3 loop: CAWSRDSGSGNTIYF. In DNA form, the CDR3 reads TGTGCCTGGAGTCGGGACTCGGGCTCTGGAAACACCATATATTTT. Together with reference TRBV30 and TRBJ1-3, the CDR3 gives the full variable domain: SQTIHQWPATLVQPVGSPLSLECTVEGTSNPNLYWYRQAAGRGLQLLFYSVGIGQISSEVPQNLSASRPQDRQFILSSKKLLLSDSGFYLCAWSRDSGSGNTIYFGEGSWLTVV.

V gene TRBV29-1 combines with J gene TRBJ1-1; D unclear. V dropped 7 bases and J dropped 0 bases, with 6 bases sitting between them. This CDR3 has 11 residues. Germline V gene data show CDR1 as SQVTM and CDR2 as ANQGSEA. The DNA of the CDR3 is TGCAGCGGTGCTCTGAACACTGAAGCTTTCTTT. Its protein product is CSGALNTEAFF.

CDR3: CASRPGGIHEQFF. CDR3 nucleotide sequence: TGTGCCAGCAGACCGGGCGGGATCCATGAGCAGTTCTTC. The gene calls are TRBV11-1 and TRBJ2-1; a weak D match, TRBD2 (6 bases). CDR3 size: 13 residues. The germline gives CDR1 SGHAT, CDR2 FQDESV (reference sequence). V was clipped by 6 bases and J by 8 bases, with 14 bases between them. The whole variable domain, remainder taken from reference TRBV11-1 and TRBJ2-1, is EAEVAQSPRYKITEKSQAVAFWCDPISGHATLYWYRQILGQGPELLVQFQDESVVDDSQLPKDRFSAERLKGVDSTLKIQPAELGDSAMYLCASRPGGIHEQFFGPGTRLTVL.

The V gene is TRBV28, the J gene TRBJ2-6; no clear D gene. The germline CDR1 and CDR2 sequences are MDHEN and SYDVKM. V was pared by 3 bases and J by 4 bases, with 10 bases between. The CDR3 is 15 residues long. CDR3 bases: TGTGCCAGCAGTTTCGGGCAGTTAGGGGCCAACGTCCTGACTTTC. Its translation: CASSFGQLGANVLTF. The full variable domain, completed using reference TRBV28 and TRBJ2-6, is DVKVTQSSRYLVKRTGEKVFLECVQDMDHENMFWYRQDPGLGLRLIYFSYDVKMKEKGDIPEGYSVSREKKERFSLILESASTNQTSMYLCASSFGQLGANVLTFGAGSRLTVL.